The sequence of this T cell receptor beta chain was determined in a study of blood T cell repertoires in COVID-19. Across the whole study: Donors in the United States, Italy and Spain gave samples during acute or convalescent COVID-19. PBMCs, B-cell-depleted T cells, or T cells were the source of the cDNA or gDNA that made up the material.

V lost 6 bases, J lost 13 bases, and 12 bases lay in between. The CDR3 covers 11 residues. In the original workflow: Amplification from reference gene primers served as the basis for estimated nucleated cell counts. Repertoires were generated with immunoSEQ multiplex PCR, while TCRdb's copy carries only in-frame clones and drops some. V, J and clone size are taken as reported in that table, and D and trimming were inferred from the DNA itself. The sample holds around 250,000 clones, roughly 90% seen once. The receptor's source is a man younger than 45 who had recovered from COVID-19. Sequencing used peripheral blood. The rearrangement links TRBV12-3 or TRBV12-4 to TRBJ1-4; unclear D gene. The CDR3 is CASSPREGLFF. CDR3 DNA sequence: TGTGCCAGCAGCCCCCGGGAAGGACTGTTTTTT.